This entry is about one T cell receptor (beta chain). This clone was seen more than once but under ten times. What this receptor recognizes is not known. Base qualities are not provided; no much larger clone lies one nucleotide away. From the cysteine up to the phenylalanine, the CDR3 has a length of 16 residues. Only the CDR3 DNA stays, 48 bases, in frame from base 1. The V end loses 0 bases and the J end loses 4 bases, and a stretch of 15 bases separates them. The CDR1 and CDR2 encoded by the germline V gene (reference sequence) are LGHDT and YNNKEL. Samples from volunteer blood donors who had recovered from COVID-19 were contributed by a second Seattle source. Each collaborating institution followed its own protocols to collect whole blood in K2EDTA tubes. For TCRbeta analysis, collaborator samples were shipped as frozen whole blood, as isolated PBMCs, or as DNA extracted from either sample type.

The immunoSEQ Assay, a bias-controlled multiplex PCR, was used to amplify TCRbeta CDR3 regions from genomic DNA. In the paper's pipeline: The number of nucleated cells in each sample was estimated from the amplification of reference gene primers within the assay. Sequence reads were collapsed and filtered to measure the absolute abundance of every unique TCRbeta CDR3 rearrangement. For each sample, productive Simpson clonality was calculated by taking the square root of Simpson's diversity index across productive rearrangements. TCRdb's version of the immuneACCESS table is confined to in-frame rearrangements and falls short of the full clone set. An unresolved V gene accounts for under half of the shortfall where checked; the remainder is of unknown origin. V and J calls and clone size follow that table, whereas D and trimming were derived from the DNA. Across this sample there are about 230,000 clones, with 80% to 90% seen only once. The ten most abundant clones make up over 1.2% of the sample.

These data are taken from a study of blood T cell repertoires in COVID-19 (dated by TCRdb to 2020 to 2021). Regarding the research as a whole: The collaborator samples originated in the United States, Italy and Spain and spanned the acute and convalescent phases of COVID-19. The dataset comprised deeply sampled blood TCRbeta repertoires from subjects exposed to, actively infected with, or recovered from COVID-19. The repertoires were released in a freely available public database meant as a resource for research on the immune response to SARS-CoV-2. The prospective study material was composed of cDNA or gDNA derived from T cells, B-cell-depleted T cells, or PBMCs. Sample metadata almost always included a de-identified subject ID, COVID-19 status, age in years and sex. Where available, HLA class I and class II types were taken from metadata supplied by the sample provider and were not determined by assay-based typing. The samples were drawn from the first 160 participants of the ongoing ImmuneRACE study and from under 1,500 subjects provided by 6 global collaborators. General conclusions and limits of the study: Clinical and demographic metadata were provided uncurated, with the amount varying by source and participant.

The receptor was isolated from a woman in her thirties or forties who had recovered from COVID-19. Source material: peripheral blood. The chain couples TRBV3-1 (or the pseudogene TRBV3-2) to TRBJ1-2; the D gene is unclear. CDR3 reads: CASSQETEPASYGYTF. The sequenced DNA: TGTGCCAGCAGCCAAGAAACGGAGCCCGCCTCCTATGGCTACACCTTC.